A single sample is the source of the 5 T cell receptor beta chains below, sequenced in a study of a mutant IDH1 vaccine in newly diagnosed glioma. The method was immunoSEQ multiplex PCR; TCRdb's version includes in-frame clones alone and lacks a portion of them. Of roughly 110,000 clones listed, about nine tenths are singletons. Their specific antigens are unknown. Time point denoted: week 11, during vaccination. One vaccine dose held 300 ug of mutant IDH1 20-mer peptide and came with topical imiquimod. The sequencing here drew on PBMCs, taken from a glioma patient whose treatment included an IDH1 peptide vaccine. The receptors come from a woman aged 45-65 years with glioma.

CDR3 protein: CATSTRGGSRPDTQYF. The DNA for the CDR3 is TGTGCCACCAGCACCCGGGGGGGATCGCGTCCAGATACGCAGTATTTT. V usage is TRBV15 and J usage is TRBJ2-3, with 8 bases lining up with TRBD2. Per germline, CDR1 LNHNV and CDR2 YYDKDF (reference sequence). Unmatched junction bases numbered 10, after V lost 4 bases and J lost 4 bases. CDR3 length equals 16 residues.

The sample holds one count of this clone. The CDR3 DNA sequence: TGCGCCAGCAGCGTCGTTGAGGGCGGGGAGCTGTTTTTT. Amino acid sequence: CASSVVEGGELFF. The rearrangement links TRBV5-1 to TRBJ2-2; possible D gene TRBD2, 5 bases. This CDR3 is built from 13 residues. V shed 4 bases and J shed 7 bases, with 11 bases lying between them. Per the germline V gene, CDR1 is SGHRS and CDR2 is YFSETQ.

The rearrangement joins TRBV28 to TRBJ2-7; D not certain. The CDR3 length is 14 residues. The germline V gene encodes CDR1 MDHEN and CDR2 SYDVKM. V lost 5 bases and J 4 bases, leaving 15 bases between the germline ends. CDR3 sequence (DNA): TGTGCCAGCAGTCTCCCGGAGAGTGTTTACGAGCAGTACTTC. Encoded protein: CASSLPESVYEQYF.

V usage is TRBV20-1 and J usage is TRBJ2-1; D is uncertain. This CDR3 comprises 10 residues. V gave up 5 bases and J gave up 6 bases, with 5 bases separating them. Germline V lookup: CDR1 DFQATT, CDR2 SNEGSKA (reference sequence). CDR3: CSAGSNEQFF. The CDR3 nucleotides are TGCAGTGCTGGATCCAATGAGCAGTTCTTC.

V usage is TRBV7-9 and J usage is TRBJ2-7, with 12 bases identical to TRBD2. The CDR3 is 16 residues long. The germline V gene encodes CDR1 SEHNR and CDR2 FQNEAQ (reference sequence). V lost 4 bases, J lost 3 bases, and 7 bases stayed unmatched. The CDR3 region is CASSSMRLAGDYEQYF. CDR3 bases: TGTGCCAGCAGCTCTATGCGACTAGCGGGAGACTACGAGCAGTACTTC.